This TCR beta chain was retrieved from a study of post-analysis software for immune sequencing data. Unique-molecular-identifier-tagged TCR beta cDNA libraries were used. TCRdb fed the PCR reads into MiXCR, producing one record per CDR3 protein. In the table there are more than 450,000 distinct CDR3 sequences, roughly 34% of which are singletons. The CDR3 consists of 16 residues. Per germline, CDR1 MNHEY and CDR2 SVGAGI. Germline trimming cut 4 bases from V and 0 bases from J; bases unmatched to any gene: 6. Notes on the study in general: Clustering by F measure revealed strong co-clustering among samples prepared together in one batch. Higher frequency in patients than in controls was seen for roughly 5 TRBV segments, with TRBV5-6, TRBV5-1 and TRBV20-1 among them.

This clonotype was found a few times. Antigen unknown. V gene TRBV6-5 combines with J gene TRBJ1-5, with 7 bases that match TRBD1. Sequencing input: blood. This TCR was recovered from a girl aged 2-17 years with multiple sclerosis. CDR3 amino acids: CASSLRGRDSNQPQHF. The DNA for the CDR3 is TGTGCCAGCAGTTTGAGGGGGCGCGATAGCAATCAGCCCCAGCATTTT.